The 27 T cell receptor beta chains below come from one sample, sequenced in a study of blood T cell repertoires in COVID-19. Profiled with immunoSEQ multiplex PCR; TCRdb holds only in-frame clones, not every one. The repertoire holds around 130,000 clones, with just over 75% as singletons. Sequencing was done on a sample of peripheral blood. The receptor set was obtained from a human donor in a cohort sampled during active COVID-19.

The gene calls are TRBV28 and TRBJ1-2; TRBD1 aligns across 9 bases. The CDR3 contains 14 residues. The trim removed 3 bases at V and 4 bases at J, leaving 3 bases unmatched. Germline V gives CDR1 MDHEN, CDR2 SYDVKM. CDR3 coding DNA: TGTGCCAGCAGTTTGGGACAGGGATCCTATGGCTACACCTTC. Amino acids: CASSLGQGSYGYTF.

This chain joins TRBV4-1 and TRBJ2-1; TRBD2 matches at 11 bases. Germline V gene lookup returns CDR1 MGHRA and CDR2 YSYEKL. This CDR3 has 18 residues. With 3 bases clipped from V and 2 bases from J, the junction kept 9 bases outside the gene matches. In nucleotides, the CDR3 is TGCGCCAGCAGCCAGGGGTTTCTAGCGGGGGGTCCCTACAATGAGCAGTTCTTC. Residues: CASSQGFLAGGPYNEQFF.

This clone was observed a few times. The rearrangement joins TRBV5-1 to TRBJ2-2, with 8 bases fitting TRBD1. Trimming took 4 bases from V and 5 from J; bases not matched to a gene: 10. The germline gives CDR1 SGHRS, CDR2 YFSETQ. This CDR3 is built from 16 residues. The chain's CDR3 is CASSVRDRPATGELFF. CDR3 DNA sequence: TGCGCCAGCAGCGTAAGGGACAGGCCTGCGACCGGGGAGCTGTTTTTT.

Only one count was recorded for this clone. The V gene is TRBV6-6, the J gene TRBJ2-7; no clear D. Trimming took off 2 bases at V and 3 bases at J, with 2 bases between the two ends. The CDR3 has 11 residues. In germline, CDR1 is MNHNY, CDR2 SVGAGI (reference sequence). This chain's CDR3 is CASSYRYEQYF. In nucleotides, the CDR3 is TGTGCCAGCAGTTACCGCTACGAGCAGTACTTC.

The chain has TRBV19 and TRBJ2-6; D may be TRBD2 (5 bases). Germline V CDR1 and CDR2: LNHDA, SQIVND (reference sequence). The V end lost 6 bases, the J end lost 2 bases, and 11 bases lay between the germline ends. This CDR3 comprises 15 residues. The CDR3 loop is CASSPTGAGANVLTF. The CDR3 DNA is TGTGCCAGTAGCCCTACCGGGGCTGGGGCCAACGTCCTGACTTTC. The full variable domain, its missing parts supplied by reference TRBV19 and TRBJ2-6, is DGGITQSPKYLFRKEGQNVTLSCEQNLNHDAMYWYRQDPGQGLRLIYYSQIVNDFQKGDIAEGYSVSREKKESFPLTVTSAQKNPTAFYLCASSPTGAGANVLTFGAGSRLTVL.

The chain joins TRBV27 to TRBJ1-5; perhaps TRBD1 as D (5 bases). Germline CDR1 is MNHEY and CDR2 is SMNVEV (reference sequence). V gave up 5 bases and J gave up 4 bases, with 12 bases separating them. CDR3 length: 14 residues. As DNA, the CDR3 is TGTGCCAGCAGTCTCCGACAGCCGAATCAGCCCCAGCATTTT. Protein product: CASSLRQPNQPQHF.

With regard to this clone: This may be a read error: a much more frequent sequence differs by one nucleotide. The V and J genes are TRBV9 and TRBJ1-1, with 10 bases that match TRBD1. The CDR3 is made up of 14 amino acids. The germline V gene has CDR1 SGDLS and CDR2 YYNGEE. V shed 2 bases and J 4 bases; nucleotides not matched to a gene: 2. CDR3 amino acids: CASSVGTGVTEAFF. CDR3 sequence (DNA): TGTGCCAGCAGCGTCGGGACAGGGGTCACTGAAGCTTTCTTT.

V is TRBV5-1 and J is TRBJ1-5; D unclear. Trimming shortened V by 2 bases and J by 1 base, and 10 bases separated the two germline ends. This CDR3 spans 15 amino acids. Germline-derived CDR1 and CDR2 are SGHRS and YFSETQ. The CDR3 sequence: CASSLGVSSNQPQHF. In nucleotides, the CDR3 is TGCGCCAGCAGCTTAGGAGTGTCCAGCAATCAGCCCCAGCATTTT.

The CDR3 bases are TGTGCCAGCAGCCAAGATCGTGGCAGGGCTAACTATGGCTACACCTTC. Translated, it gives CASSQDRGRANYGYTF. J is TRBJ1-2 and V is TRBV4-2; D perhaps matches TRBD1 (5 bases). From germline, CDR1 is LGHNA and CDR2 YNFKEQ. The CDR3 length is 16 residues. V was clipped by 0 bases and J by 0 bases, with 11 bases between them.

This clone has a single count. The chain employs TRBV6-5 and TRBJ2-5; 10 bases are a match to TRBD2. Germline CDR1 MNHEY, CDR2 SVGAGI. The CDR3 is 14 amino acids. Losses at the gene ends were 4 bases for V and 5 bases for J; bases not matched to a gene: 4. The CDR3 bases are TGTGCCAGCAGTTCAGCGGGGGGGCAGGAGACCCAGTACTTC. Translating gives CASSSAGGQETQYF.

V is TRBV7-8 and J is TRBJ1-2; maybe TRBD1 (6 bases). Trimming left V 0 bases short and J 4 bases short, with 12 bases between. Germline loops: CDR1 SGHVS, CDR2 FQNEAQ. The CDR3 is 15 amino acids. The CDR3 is CASSLAGGGSYGYTF. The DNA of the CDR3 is TGTGCCAGCAGCTTAGCGGGGGGCGGGAGCTATGGCTACACCTTC.

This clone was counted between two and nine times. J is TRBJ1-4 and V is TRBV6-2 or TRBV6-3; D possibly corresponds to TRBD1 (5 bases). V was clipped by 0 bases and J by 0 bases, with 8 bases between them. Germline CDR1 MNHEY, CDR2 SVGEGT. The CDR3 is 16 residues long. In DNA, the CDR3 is TGTGCCAGCAGTTACTCATCGGGGGCAACTAATGAAAAACTGTTTTTT. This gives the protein CASSYSSGATNEKLFF.

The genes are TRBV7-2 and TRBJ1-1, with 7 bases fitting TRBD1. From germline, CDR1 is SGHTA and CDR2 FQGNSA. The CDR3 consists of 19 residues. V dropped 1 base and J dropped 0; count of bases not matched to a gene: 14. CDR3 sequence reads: CASSLGIWNGGQMNTEAFF. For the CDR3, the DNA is TGTGCCAGCAGCTTAGGCATTTGGAATGGGGGACAGATGAACACTGAAGCTTTCTTT. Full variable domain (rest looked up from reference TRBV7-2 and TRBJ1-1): GAGVSQSPSNKVTEKGKDVELRCDPISGHTALYWYRQSLGQGLEFLIYFQGNSAPDKSGLPSDRFSAERTGGSVSTLTIQRTQQEDSAVYLCASSLGIWNGGQMNTEAFFGQGTRLTVV.

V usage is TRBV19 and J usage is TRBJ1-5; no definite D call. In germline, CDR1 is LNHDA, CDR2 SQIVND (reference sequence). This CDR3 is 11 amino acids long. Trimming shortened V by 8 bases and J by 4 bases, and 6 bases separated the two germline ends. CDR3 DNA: TGTGCCAGTCCCTATAATCAGCCCCAGCATTTT. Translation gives CASPYNQPQHF.

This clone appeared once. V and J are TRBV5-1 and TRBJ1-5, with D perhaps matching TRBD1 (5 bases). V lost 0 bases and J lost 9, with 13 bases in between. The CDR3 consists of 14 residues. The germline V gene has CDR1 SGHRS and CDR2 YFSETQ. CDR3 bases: TGCGCCAGCAGCTTGGAGGCCAGCCAGGGGCCCCAGCATTTT. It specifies CASSLEASQGPQHF.

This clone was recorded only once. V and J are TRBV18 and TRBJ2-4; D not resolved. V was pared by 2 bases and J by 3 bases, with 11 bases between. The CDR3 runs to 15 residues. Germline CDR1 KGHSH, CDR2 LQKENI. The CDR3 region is CASSPGNPDKNIQYF. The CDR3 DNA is TGTGCCAGCTCACCAGGCAACCCTGACAAAAACATTCAGTACTTC.

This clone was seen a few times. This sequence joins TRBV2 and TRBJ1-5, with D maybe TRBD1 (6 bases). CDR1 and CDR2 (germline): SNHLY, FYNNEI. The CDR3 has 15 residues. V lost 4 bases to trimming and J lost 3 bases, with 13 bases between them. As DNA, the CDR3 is TGTGCCAGCAGTGTGTGGCAGGGGTTCAATCAGCCCCAGCATTTT. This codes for CASSVWQGFNQPQHF.

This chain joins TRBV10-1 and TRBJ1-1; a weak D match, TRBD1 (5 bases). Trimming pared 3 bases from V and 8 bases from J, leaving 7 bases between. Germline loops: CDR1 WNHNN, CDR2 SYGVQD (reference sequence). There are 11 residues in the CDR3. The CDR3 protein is CASSDQGEAFF. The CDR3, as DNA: TGCGCCAGCAGTGACCAGGGAGAAGCTTTCTTT.

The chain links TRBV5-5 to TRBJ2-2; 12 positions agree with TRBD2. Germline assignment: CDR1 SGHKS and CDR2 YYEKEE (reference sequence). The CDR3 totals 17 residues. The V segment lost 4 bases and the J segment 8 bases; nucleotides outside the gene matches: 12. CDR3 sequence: CASSKPTSGSVIGELFF. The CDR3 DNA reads TGTGCCAGCAGCAAGCCGACTAGCGGGAGCGTCATTGGGGAGCTGTTTTTT. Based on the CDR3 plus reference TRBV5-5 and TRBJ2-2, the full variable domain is DAGVTQSPTHLIKTRGQQVTLRCSPISGHKSVSWYQQVLGQGPQFIFQYYEKEERGRGNFPDRFSARQFPNYSSELNVNALLLGDSALYLCASSKPTSGSVIGELFFGEGSRLTVL.

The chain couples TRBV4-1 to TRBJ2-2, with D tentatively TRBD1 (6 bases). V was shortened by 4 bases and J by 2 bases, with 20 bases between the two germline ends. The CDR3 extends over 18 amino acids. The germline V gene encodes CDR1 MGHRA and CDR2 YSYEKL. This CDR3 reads CASSRNNRDPGNTGELFF. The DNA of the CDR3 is TGCGCCAGCAGCCGAAATAACAGGGACCCGGGTAACACCGGGGAGCTGTTTTTT.

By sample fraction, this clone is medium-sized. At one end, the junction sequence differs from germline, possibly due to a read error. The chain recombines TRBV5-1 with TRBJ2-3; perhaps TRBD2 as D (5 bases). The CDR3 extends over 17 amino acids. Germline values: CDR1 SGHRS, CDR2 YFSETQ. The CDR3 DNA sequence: TGCGCCAGCACCTTGGCTCCGGGCGGTGAGAGGAGGGATACGCAGTATTTT. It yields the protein CASTLAPGGERRDTQYF. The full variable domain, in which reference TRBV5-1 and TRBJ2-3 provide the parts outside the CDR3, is KAGVTQTPRYLIKTRGQQVTLSCSPISGHRSVSWYQQTPGQGLQFLFEYFSETQRNKGNFPGRFSGRQFSNSRSEMNVSTLELGDSALYLCASTLAPGGERRDTQYFGPGTRLTVL.

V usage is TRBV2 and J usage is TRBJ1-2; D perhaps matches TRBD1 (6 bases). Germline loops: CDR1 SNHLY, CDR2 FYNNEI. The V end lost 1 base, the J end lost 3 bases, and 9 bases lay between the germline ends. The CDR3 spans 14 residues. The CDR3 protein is CASSEEGGYYGYTF. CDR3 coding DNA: TGTGCCAGCAGTGAAGAGGGGGGGTACTATGGCTACACCTTC.

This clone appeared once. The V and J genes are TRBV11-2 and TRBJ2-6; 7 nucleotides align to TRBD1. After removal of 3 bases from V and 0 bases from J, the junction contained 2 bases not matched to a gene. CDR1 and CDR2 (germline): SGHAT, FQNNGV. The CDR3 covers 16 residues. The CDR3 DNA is TGTGCCAGCAGCTTTGGACAGGTCTCTGGGGCCAACGTCCTGACTTTC. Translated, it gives CASSFGQVSGANVLTF.

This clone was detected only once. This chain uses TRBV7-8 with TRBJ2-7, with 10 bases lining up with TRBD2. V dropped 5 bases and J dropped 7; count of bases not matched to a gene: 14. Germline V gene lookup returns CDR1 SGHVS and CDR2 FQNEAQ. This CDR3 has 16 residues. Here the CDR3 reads CASSPTRSGGAQEQYF. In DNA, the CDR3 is TGTGCCAGCAGCCCCACCCGAAGCGGGGGGGCGCAAGAGCAGTACTTC.

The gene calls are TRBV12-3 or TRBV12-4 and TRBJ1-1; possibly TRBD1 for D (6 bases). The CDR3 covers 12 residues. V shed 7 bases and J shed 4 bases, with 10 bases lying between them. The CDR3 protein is CASTAGATEAFF. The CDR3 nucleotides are TGTGCCAGCACGGCAGGGGCCACTGAAGCTTTCTTT.

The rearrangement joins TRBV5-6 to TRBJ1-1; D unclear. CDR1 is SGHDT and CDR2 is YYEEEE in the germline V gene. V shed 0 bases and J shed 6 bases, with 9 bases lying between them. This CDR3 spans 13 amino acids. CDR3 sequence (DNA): TGTGCCAGCAGCTTGGGGGCGTGGGCTGAAGCTTTCTTT. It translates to CASSLGAWAEAFF.

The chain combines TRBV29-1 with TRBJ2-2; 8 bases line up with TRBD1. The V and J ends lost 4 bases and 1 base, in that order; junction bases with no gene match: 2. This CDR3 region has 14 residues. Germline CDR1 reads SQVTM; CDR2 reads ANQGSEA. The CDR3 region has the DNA TGCAGCGTTGGGACAGGGTTGAACACCGGGGAGCTGTTTTTT. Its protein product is CSVGTGLNTGELFF.